The clone carrying this T cell receptor (beta chain) counts as medium-sized. The antigen remains unidentified. This record belongs to a study of radiotherapy plus CTLA-4 blockade in lung cancer. Study at large: Objective response rate was about 20%; disease control rate, approximately 30%.

The CDR3 extends over 11 amino acids. Germline V gene sequence: CDR1 SGHTA, CDR2 FQGNSA. Trimming removed 5 bases from V and 11 bases from J, with 12 bases in between. Sequenced by immunoSEQ multiplex PCR; TCRdb stores in-frame clones only, minus some. This table holds tens of thousands of clones, 79% found once. Study-wide points: After treatment with radiotherapy plus ipilimumab, TCR clones that came from the tumor expanded in blood. It was early blood T cell clone dynamics, with interferon-beta, that reportedly best predicted response.

Enrolled patients, whose metastatic non-small-cell lung cancer was chemo-refractory, received focal radiation plus CTLA-4 blockade with ipilimumab. This TCR was sampled from a human donor with non-small cell lung cancer who had a complete response to radiotherapy plus ipilimumab. Sequenced material: peripheral blood, taken from a patient treated with radiotherapy plus ipilimumab. The rearrangement uses TRBV7-2 and TRBJ1-1; D remains ambiguous. The CDR3 loop reads CASSPELTAFF. The CDR3, as DNA: TGTGCCAGCAGCCCCGAGCTAACGGCTTTCTTT.